Sequencing of this TCR beta chain was carried out in a study of CD8 T cells in ankylosing spondylitis. Germline CDR1 is SGHAT and CDR2 is FQNNGV. CDR3 length: 13 amino acids. One entry per CDR3 protein, called by TCRdb with MiXCR from the 5' RACE reads. The table lists some 340,000 distinct CDR3 sequences, roughly 15% of them singletons. In the case of this clonotype: The junction departs from the called germline gene at one end, perhaps through a read error.

Source material: blood, either unsorted or a sorted T cell fraction (not recorded which). V and J are TRBV11-2 and TRBJ2-1, with D uncertain. This TCR was sampled from a male donor with ankylosing spondylitis or in good health (not recorded which). The CDR3 DNA sequence: TGTGCCAGCAGCTTAGAACGTGTCAATGGGCAGTTCTTC. Protein product: CASSLERVNGQFF.